In this sample, the clone carrying this TCR beta chain turned up many times. The target antigen is unknown. RNA transcripts gave rise to amplified TCR beta CDR3 regions. The study used the HTBI primer set for a first-round RT-PCR of the TCR CDR3. Using its own MiXCR run on the multiplex PCR reads, TCRdb lists one record per CDR3 protein. The sample has approximately 700,000 distinct CDR3 sequences; less than 20% are singletons. The data derive from a study of T cells in Graves' hyperthyroidism and ophthalmopathy. Regarding the study as a whole: Most thyroid clonotypes with frequency above 0.001 were detected in blood.

This CDR3 has 15 residues. The germline V gene encodes CDR1 SNHLY and CDR2 FYNNEI. J was trimmed by 0 bases and V by 5 bases; bases with no gene match: 7. Source material: blood. This sequence originates from a man aged 18 to 30 with Graves' hyperthyroidism. The chain employs TRBV2 and TRBJ2-7; TRBD2 agrees at 7 bases. The CDR3 protein is CASSPVGGSSYEQYF. The DNA for the CDR3 is TGTGCCAGCAGTCCGGTCGGCGGGAGCTCCTACGAGCAGTACTTC.